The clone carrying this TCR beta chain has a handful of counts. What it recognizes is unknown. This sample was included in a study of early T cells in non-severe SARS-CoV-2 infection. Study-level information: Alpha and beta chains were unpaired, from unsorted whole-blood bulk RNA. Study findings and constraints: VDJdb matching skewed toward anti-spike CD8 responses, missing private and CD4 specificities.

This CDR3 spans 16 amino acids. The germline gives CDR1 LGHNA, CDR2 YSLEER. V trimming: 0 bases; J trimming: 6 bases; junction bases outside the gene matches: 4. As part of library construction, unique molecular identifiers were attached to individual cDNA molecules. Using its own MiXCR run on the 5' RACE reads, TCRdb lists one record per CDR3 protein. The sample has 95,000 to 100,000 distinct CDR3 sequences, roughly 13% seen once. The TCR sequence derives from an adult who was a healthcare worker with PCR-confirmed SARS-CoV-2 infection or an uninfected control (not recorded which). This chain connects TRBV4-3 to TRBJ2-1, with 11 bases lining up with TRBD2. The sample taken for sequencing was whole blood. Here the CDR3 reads CASSQDLAGGRNEQFF. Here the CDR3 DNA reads TGCGCCAGCAGCCAAGATTTAGCGGGGGGGCGCAATGAGCAGTTCTTC.